The 9 T cell receptor beta chains given below trace back to one sample, sequenced in a study of beta chain features in type 1 diabetes. Study results and caveats: Shorter TCRB CDR3s, moderately but significantly so, marked every one of the four CD4+ subsets in Type 1 diabetes patients.

What was sequenced were expressed TCRB transcripts, since all of the isolated RNA had been reverse transcribed. Measured with immunoSEQ multiplex PCR; TCRdb has only the in-frame clones, and not every one. Among about 650,000 clones listed, 12% were seen once. Antigens of these TCRs are unknown. The sample consisted of naive CD4+ T cells from blood. The receptor source for this set is a man aged 30 to 39 with type 1 diabetes.

A remark on this clone: Within the sample, other DNA sequences also encode this same CDR3. The rearrangement joins TRBV7-2 to TRBJ2-5; a possible D gene is TRBD1 (5 bases). Trimming pared 3 bases from V and 4 bases from J, leaving 12 bases between. The germline gives CDR1 SGHTA, CDR2 FQGNSA. The CDR3 loop spans 14 amino acids. The CDR3 is CASSLGRARETQYF. Here the CDR3 DNA reads TGTGCCAGCAGCTTGGGCAGGGCAAGAGAGACCCAGTACTTC. Filled out from reference TRBV7-2 and TRBJ2-5, the complete variable domain reads GAGVSQSPSNKVTEKGKDVELRCDPISGHTALYWYRQSLGQGLEFLIYFQGNSAPDKSGLPSDRFSAERTGGSVSTLTIQRTQQEDSAVYLCASSLGRARETQYFGPGTRLLVL.

This clone was seen only a few times. The rearrangement joins TRBV11-2 to TRBJ2-3, with TRBD1 matching over 7 bases. Germline V gene data show CDR1 as SGHAT and CDR2 as FQNNGV. The CDR3 consists of 16 residues. With V trimmed by 5 bases and J by 2 bases, 10 bases remained unmatched. CDR3 region: CASSAYDRVATDTQYF. Here the CDR3 DNA reads TGTGCCAGCAGCGCTTACGACAGGGTAGCCACAGATACGCAGTATTTT.

This clone was counted only a few times. V is TRBV5-1 and J is TRBJ2-7; 7 positions agree with TRBD1. The germline gives CDR1 SGHRS, CDR2 YFSETQ. The V and J ends lost 4 bases and 6 bases, in that order; junction bases with no gene match: 10. CDR3 length: 14 amino acids. The chain's CDR3 is CASSLTGQPSEQYF. The CDR3 coding sequence is TGCGCCAGCAGCCTAACGGGACAGCCTTCCGAGCAGTACTTC. The whole variable domain, remainder taken from reference TRBV5-1 and TRBJ2-7, is KAGVTQTPRYLIKTRGQQVTLSCSPISGHRSVSWYQQTPGQGLQFLFEYFSETQRNKGNFPGRFSGRQFSNSRSEMNVSTLELGDSALYLCASSLTGQPSEQYFGPGTRLTVT.

The V gene is TRBV27, the J gene TRBJ1-6, with no clear D. CDR1 MNHEY and CDR2 SMNVEV come from the germline V gene (reference sequence). The CDR3 has 15 residues. V lost 1 base and J lost 10, with 14 bases in between. CDR3 bases: TGTGCCAGCAGTTTATTGGCTCTTTCGGAGTCACCCCTCCACTTT. Amino acids: CASSLLALSESPLHF.

J is TRBJ2-5 and V is TRBV6-6; D gene unclear. Trimming stripped 6 bases from V and 5 bases from J, with 7 bases between. CDR3 length: 11 residues. CDR1 MNHNY and CDR2 SVGAGI come from the germline V gene (reference sequence). CDR3 nucleotide sequence: TGTGCCAGCAGGGTAGAGGAGACCCAGTACTTC. This encodes CASRVEETQYF.

This clone turned up a few times. This sample includes further DNA sequences coding for the same CDR3. This chain links TRBV4-2 with TRBJ1-6, with D perhaps TRBD1 (6 bases). CDR3 length: 16 amino acids. Germline values: CDR1 LGHNA, CDR2 YNFKEQ. V was trimmed by 0 bases and J by 5 bases, leaving 11 bases between them. CDR3 in DNA: TGTGCCAGCAGCCAAGAGGGACAAGGGAATAATTCACCCCTCCACTTT. Amino acid sequence: CASSQEGQGNNSPLHF.

This chain uses TRBV9 with TRBJ1-3; D gene uncertain. Trimming pared 0 bases from V and 2 bases from J, leaving 12 bases between. In germline, CDR1 is SGDLS, CDR2 YYNGEE. This CDR3 comprises 16 residues. The CDR3 sequence is CASSVDLPSPGNTIYF. The CDR3 nucleotides are TGTGCCAGCAGCGTAGATCTGCCTTCCCCTGGAAACACCATATATTTT.

The chain is built from TRBV28 and TRBJ1-2, with 8 bases that match TRBD1. Germline V gene lookup returns CDR1 MDHEN and CDR2 SYDVKM. The CDR3 runs 13 residues. Unmatched junction bases numbered 7, after V lost 6 bases and J lost 7 bases. DNA for the CDR3: TGTGCCAGCAGCAACAGGGGGACGAGTGGCTACACCTTC. Amino acid sequence: CASSNRGTSGYTF.

This clone was seen a handful of times. The chain uses TRBV2 and TRBJ1-1, with TRBD1 as a possible D gene (5 bases). The germline V gene has CDR1 SNHLY and CDR2 FYNNEI. There are 12 residues in the CDR3. V was pared by 5 bases and J by 5 bases, with 9 bases between. The DNA for the CDR3 is TGTGCCAGCAGTCCTTCAGGGACTGAAGCTTTCTTT. The encoded protein is CASSPSGTEAFF.